This paragraph covers one T cell receptor (beta chain) sequence. This entry belongs to a study of monozygotic twins with inflammatory bowel disease. Per the germline V gene, CDR1 is GTSNPN and CDR2 is SVGIG (reference sequence). This CDR3 has 14 amino acids. After re-calling the 5' RACE reads, TCRdb lists one entry per CDR3 protein, DNA absent. The repertoire table contains 400,000 to 500,000 distinct CDR3 sequences. The sequence derives from a human donor with ulcerative colitis or Crohn's disease, or a healthy co-twin of an affected twin (not recorded which). The source material was blood. The gene calls are TRBV30 and TRBJ1-3; TCRdb returns TRBD1, unconfirmable since there is no DNA. The CDR3 sequence is CAWKRQGEGNTIYF.